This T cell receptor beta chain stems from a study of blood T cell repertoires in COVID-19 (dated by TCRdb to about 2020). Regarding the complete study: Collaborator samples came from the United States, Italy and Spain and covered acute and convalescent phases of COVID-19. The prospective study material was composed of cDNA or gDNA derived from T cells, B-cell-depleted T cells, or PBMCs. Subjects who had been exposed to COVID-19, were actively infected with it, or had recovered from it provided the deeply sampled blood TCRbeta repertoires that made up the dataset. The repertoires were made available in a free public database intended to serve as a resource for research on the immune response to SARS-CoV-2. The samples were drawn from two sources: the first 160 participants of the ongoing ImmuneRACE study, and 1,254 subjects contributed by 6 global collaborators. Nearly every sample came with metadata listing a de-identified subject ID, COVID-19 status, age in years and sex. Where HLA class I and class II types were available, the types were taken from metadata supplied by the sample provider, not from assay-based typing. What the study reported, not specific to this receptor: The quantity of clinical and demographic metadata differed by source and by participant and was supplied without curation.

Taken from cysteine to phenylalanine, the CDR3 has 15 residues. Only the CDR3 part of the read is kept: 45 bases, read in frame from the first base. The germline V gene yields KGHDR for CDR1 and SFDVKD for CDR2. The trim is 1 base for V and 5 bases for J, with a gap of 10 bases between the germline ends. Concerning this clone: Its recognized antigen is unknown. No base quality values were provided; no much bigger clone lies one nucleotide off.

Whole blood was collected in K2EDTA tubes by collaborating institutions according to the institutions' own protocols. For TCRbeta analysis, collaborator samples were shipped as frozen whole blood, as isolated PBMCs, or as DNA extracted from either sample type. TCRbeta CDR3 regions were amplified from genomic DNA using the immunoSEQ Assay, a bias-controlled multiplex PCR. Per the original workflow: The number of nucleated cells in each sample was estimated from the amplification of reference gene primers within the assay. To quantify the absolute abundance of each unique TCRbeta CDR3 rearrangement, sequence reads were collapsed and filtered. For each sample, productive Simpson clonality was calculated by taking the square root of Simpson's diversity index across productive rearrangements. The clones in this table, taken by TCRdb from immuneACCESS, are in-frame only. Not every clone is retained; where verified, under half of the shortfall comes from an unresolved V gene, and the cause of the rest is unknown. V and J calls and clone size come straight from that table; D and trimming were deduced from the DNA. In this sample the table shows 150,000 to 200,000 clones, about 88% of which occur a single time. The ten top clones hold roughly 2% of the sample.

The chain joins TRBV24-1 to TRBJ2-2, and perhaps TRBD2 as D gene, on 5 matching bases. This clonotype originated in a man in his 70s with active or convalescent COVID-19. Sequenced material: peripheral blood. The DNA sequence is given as TGTGCCACCAGTGATTTCCCCACTAGAACCGGGGAGCTGTTTTTT. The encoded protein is CATSDFPTRTGELFF.